The 31 T cell receptor beta chains below all came from one sample that was sequenced in a study of blood T cell repertoires in COVID-19. TCRdb's copy holds only in-frame clones and misses some; the assay was immunoSEQ multiplex PCR. This table has under 250,000 clones, approximately 90% appearing once. The sequenced material came from peripheral blood. Receptors originate from a man aged 30-40 years with COVID-19, enrolled during active disease.

The CDR3 is CASSARTGRCPTYEQYF. DNA of the CDR3: TGCGCCAGCAGCGCTAGGACAGGGCGCTGCCCGACCTACGAGCAGTACTTC. The chain links TRBV10-1 to TRBJ2-7, with TRBD1 matching over 8 bases. This CDR3 has 17 amino acids. With V trimmed by 6 bases and J by 2 bases, 15 bases remained unmatched. Germline-derived CDR1 and CDR2 are WNHNN and SYGVQD (reference sequence).

The CDR3 nucleotides are TGTGCCTGGAGTCTGGAGAGAGTGTACGAGCAGTACTTC. It yields the protein CAWSLERVYEQYF. The chain links TRBV30 to TRBJ2-7; D is ambiguous. The CDR3 runs to 13 residues. V lost 2 bases and J lost 4, with 12 bases in between. Germline V gene lookup returns CDR1 GTSNPN and CDR2 SVGIG (reference sequence).

The chain recombines TRBV18 with TRBJ2-6; D might be TRBD1 (5 bases). CDR3 length: 17 residues. CDR1 is KGHSH and CDR2 is LQKENI in the germline V gene. Trimming took off 1 base at V and 0 bases at J, with 10 bases between the two ends. The CDR3 region has the DNA TGTGCCAGCTCACCACGGGGCACAGGCTCTGGGGCCAACGTCCTGACTTTC. Translation gives CASSPRGTGSGANVLTF.

This clone showed up just a few times. J is TRBJ2-1 and V is TRBV3-1 (or the pseudogene TRBV3-2); tentative D call: TRBD1 (5 bases). Looked up from germline, CDR1 is LGHDT and CDR2 is YNNKEL (reference sequence). V gave up 1 base and J gave up 7 bases, with 17 bases separating them. The CDR3 consists of 16 residues. DNA of the CDR3: TGTGCCAGCAGCCAAGTTTCAGGGTTCGGAGCAAATGAGCAGTTCTTC. This translates into CASSQVSGFGANEQFF.

The chain recombines TRBV10-3 with TRBJ2-1; 8 bases line up with TRBD2. This CDR3 has 13 residues. CDR1 ENHRY and CDR2 SYGVKD come from the germline V gene. Trimming at V came to 10 bases and at J to 5 bases, leaving 7 bases not matched to a gene. DNA of the CDR3: TGTGCCACCCGGGGGGGGTCTAACAATGAGCAGTTCTTC. This encodes CATRGGSNNEQFF.

The V call is TRBV19, the J call TRBJ1-2, with unresolved D. Per germline, CDR1 LNHDA and CDR2 SQIVND (reference sequence). V lost 4 bases, J lost 6 bases, and 18 bases lay in between. The CDR3 length is 15 residues. DNA of the CDR3: TGTGCCAGTAGTAGCGGCGGCGGAAACCGAAATGGCTACACCTTC. Translation: CASSSGGGNRNGYTF. The whole variable domain, filled in from reference TRBV19 and TRBJ1-2, reads DGGITQSPKYLFRKEGQNVTLSCEQNLNHDAMYWYRQDPGQGLRLIYYSQIVNDFQKGDIAEGYSVSREKKESFPLTVTSAQKNPTAFYLCASSSGGGNRNGYTFGSGTRLTVV.

The V and J genes are TRBV18 and TRBJ2-5; D is possibly TRBD1 (6 bases). V gave up 3 bases and J gave up 5 bases, with 13 bases separating them. The germline V gene has CDR1 KGHSH and CDR2 LQKENI. The CDR3 runs 14 residues. CDR3 loop: CASSPGHPKETQYF. The CDR3 nucleotides read TGTGCCAGCTCACCGGGACACCCAAAGGAGACCCAGTACTTC.

This chain joins TRBV4-3 and TRBJ1-2, with D maybe TRBD1 (6 bases). V lost 4 bases, J lost 4 bases, and 16 bases lay in between. The CDR3 is made up of 15 amino acids. Germline V gene lookup returns CDR1 LGHNA and CDR2 YSLEER. This CDR3 is CASSPRDNEAYGYTF. The CDR3 coding sequence is TGCGCCAGCAGCCCCCGGGACAATGAAGCCTATGGCTACACCTTC.

This rearrangement joins TRBV11-2 to TRBJ2-1; 7 bases are a match to TRBD2. Germline trimming cut 2 bases from V and 6 bases from J; bases unmatched to any gene: 13. Germline V gene sequence: CDR1 SGHAT, CDR2 FQNNGV. The CDR3 sequence is 17 residues long. The CDR3 DNA follows: TGTGCCAGCAGCTTAAAGGAGGGGCGGGGGTTGGTCAATGAGCAGTTCTTC. It encodes CASSLKEGRGLVNEQFF.

The chain couples TRBV19 to TRBJ2-2; no definite D call. V was clipped by 3 bases and J by 1 base, with 6 bases between them. CDR3 length equals 14 residues. Germline lookup yields CDR1 LNHDA and CDR2 SQIVND (reference sequence). Written as DNA, the CDR3 is TGTGCCAGTAGTATTGGGCAGAACACCGGGGAGCTGTTTTTT. This encodes CASSIGQNTGELFF.

The chain links TRBV7-2 to TRBJ2-1, with TRBD2 as a possible D gene (5 bases). Looked up from germline, CDR1 is SGHTA and CDR2 is FQGNSA. Trimming removed 2 bases at V and 14 bases at J, with 19 bases between. The CDR3 is 14 residues long. CDR3 amino acids: CASSLFNEGSIKFF. Written as DNA, the CDR3 is TGTGCCAGCAGCTTATTCAACGAGGGCTCTATTAAGTTCTTC. Supplemented by reference TRBV7-2 and TRBJ2-1, the full variable domain reads GAGVSQSPSNKVTEKGKDVELRCDPISGHTALYWYRQSLGQGLEFLIYFQGNSAPDKSGLPSDRFSAERTGGSVSTLTIQRTQQEDSAVYLCASSLFNEGSIKFFGPGTRLTVL.

This rearrangement joins TRBV14 to TRBJ2-7, with TRBD1 matching 8 bases. Per the germline V gene, CDR1 is SGHDN and CDR2 is FVKESK. The CDR3 spans 17 residues. J lost 7 bases, V lost 0 bases, and 14 bases had no gene match. CDR3 DNA sequence: TGTGCCAGCAGCCAAGATCTTAGCCGGGACAGGCCAGGGGAGCAGTACTTC. Translation gives CASSQDLSRDRPGEQYF.

DNA of the CDR3: TGTGCCAGCAGCTTACAAGCGGGGGGGTACAATGAGCAGTTCTTC. It translates to CASSLQAGGYNEQFF. V gene TRBV7-6 combines with J gene TRBJ2-1; TRBD2 matches 10 bases. J lost 4 bases, V lost 2 bases, and 2 bases had no gene match. Germline V lookup: CDR1 SGHVS, CDR2 FNYEAQ. The CDR3 has 15 amino acids.

V is TRBV3-1 (or the pseudogene TRBV3-2) and J is TRBJ1-6; unclear D gene. Per the germline V gene, CDR1 is LGHDT and CDR2 is YNNKEL (reference sequence). Trimming removed 0 bases at V and 3 bases at J, with 12 bases between. This CDR3 spans 17 amino acids. The CDR3, as DNA: TGTGCCAGCAGCCAAGAAAGCAGGTCCAGCTATAATTCACCCCTCCACTTT. Translating gives CASSQESRSSYNSPLHF.

The chain has TRBV7-2 and TRBJ2-7; TRBD2 is a possible D gene (6 bases). CDR1 is SGHTA and CDR2 is FQGNSA in the germline V gene. Trimming took off 5 bases at V and 9 bases at J, with 20 bases between the two ends. This CDR3 has 14 residues. The CDR3 spells CASSPGAASQGQYF. CDR3 bases: TGTGCCAGCAGCCCGGGAGCCGCCTCACAAGGGCAGTACTTC. Variable domain in full (rest from reference TRBV7-2 and TRBJ2-7): GAGVSQSPSNKVTEKGKDVELRCDPISGHTALYWYRQSLGQGLEFLIYFQGNSAPDKSGLPSDRFSAERTGGSVSTLTIQRTQQEDSAVYLCASSPGAASQGQYFGPGTRLTVT.

This chain connects TRBV19 to TRBJ1-4, with D hard to call. Between the trimmed V and J ends, which lost 5 bases and 5 bases, there was a span of 15 bases. The CDR3 extends over 15 amino acids. Per germline, CDR1 LNHDA and CDR2 SQIVND (reference sequence). CDR3 in amino acids: CASSFWQLGNEKLFF. CDR3 nucleotide sequence: TGTGCCAGTAGTTTCTGGCAGCTCGGGAATGAAAAACTGTTTTTT. Looking up the rest from reference TRBV19 and TRBJ1-4 gives the full variable domain: DGGITQSPKYLFRKEGQNVTLSCEQNLNHDAMYWYRQDPGQGLRLIYYSQIVNDFQKGDIAEGYSVSREKKESFPLTVTSAQKNPTAFYLCASSFWQLGNEKLFFGSGTQLSVL.

CDR3 DNA: TGTGCCAGCAGCTTTAACAGGAGAACTGGCGAGCAGTACTTC. Protein sequence: CASSFNRRTGEQYF. This sequence joins TRBV11-2 and TRBJ2-7; maybe TRBD1 (5 bases). CDR1 SGHAT and CDR2 FQNNGV come from the germline V gene. The CDR3 extends over 14 amino acids. The V and J ends lost 3 bases and 6 bases respectively, with 15 bases between them.

V and J are TRBV11-2 and TRBJ1-6; D not resolved. The length of the CDR3 is 14 residues. Germline CDR1 SGHAT, CDR2 FQNNGV. Trimming pared 2 bases from V and 8 bases from J, leaving 10 bases between. The CDR3 spells CASSLTWLDSPLHF. The CDR3 DNA reads TGTGCCAGCAGCTTAACGTGGCTTGATTCACCCCTCCACTTT.

This clone was recorded only once. The genes are TRBV7-2 and TRBJ1-2; TRBD1 matches 7 bases. CDR3 length: 16 amino acids. J was trimmed by 6 bases and V by 3 bases; bases with no gene match: 13. CDR1 is SGHTA, CDR2 FQGNSA, per germline. CDR3 sequence reads: CASSFYTLGGADGYTF. CDR3 DNA: TGTGCCAGCAGCTTCTACACGTTAGGGGGCGCCGATGGCTACACCTTC.

This clone showed up just once. The CDR3 sequence: CASSISGDYNEQFF. The CDR3 DNA reads TGTGCCAGTAGTATCAGCGGGGATTACAATGAGCAGTTCTTC. J is TRBJ2-1 and V is TRBV19; TRBD2 aligns across 7 bases. The J segment lost 4 bases and the V segment lost 3 bases, leaving 3 bases of the junction unmatched. Germline CDR1 is LNHDA and CDR2 is SQIVND (reference sequence). This CDR3 has 14 amino acids.

The V gene is TRBV24-1, the J gene TRBJ2-7, with 7 nucleotides matching TRBD1. The CDR3 has 16 amino acids. Germline V gene lookup returns CDR1 KGHDR and CDR2 SFDVKD. Trimming at V came to 3 bases and at J to 2 bases, leaving 9 bases not matched to a gene. CDR3 DNA sequence: TGTGCCACCAGTGATCTCGGCCACAGGGGCCCCTACGAGCAGTACTTC. This sequence encodes CATSDLGHRGPYEQYF.

This sequence joins TRBV6-5 and TRBJ1-4, with D perhaps TRBD1 (6 bases). The CDR3 length is 16 residues. Trimming stripped 2 bases from V and 7 bases from J, with 17 bases between. Germline values: CDR1 MNHEY, CDR2 SVGAGI. The CDR3 sequence is CASSYLGQLGGEKLFF. The CDR3 coding sequence is TGTGCCAGCAGTTACCTTGGACAGCTGGGTGGTGAAAAACTGTTTTTT.

This clone has only a few counts. DNA of the CDR3: TGTGCCTGGGGACCTAGGATGAACACTGAAGCTTTCTTT. It yields the protein CAWGPRMNTEAFF. This chain joins TRBV30 and TRBJ1-1; D is unclear. CDR3 size: 13 residues. Germline lookup yields CDR1 GTSNPN and CDR2 SVGIG (reference sequence). Trimming stripped 5 bases from V and 0 bases from J, with 10 bases between.

This chain uses TRBV5-1 with TRBJ2-2; D might be TRBD2 (5 bases). The ends were cut back, 0 bases at V and 1 base at J, with 7 bases in the middle. The CDR3 is made up of 15 amino acids. Germline loops: CDR1 SGHRS, CDR2 YFSETQ. The CDR3 DNA reads as TGCGCCAGCAGCTTGGACAGCGGGAACACCGGGGAGCTGTTTTTT. Encoded protein: CASSLDSGNTGELFF.

The rearrangement uses TRBV28 and TRBJ2-7; 7 positions match TRBD2. V shed 7 bases, J shed 0 bases, and the junction held 3 bases outside the gene matches. The V gene's germline CDR1 is MDHEN and CDR2 SYDVKM. There are 13 residues in the CDR3. The CDR3 coding sequence is TGTGCCAGCAACGGCGGGAGCTCCTACGAGCAGTACTTC. Translation gives CASNGGSSYEQYF.

The J gene is TRBJ1-1, the V gene TRBV7-8; TRBD1 aligns across 10 bases. Per germline, CDR1 SGHVS and CDR2 FQNEAQ. V was pared by 5 bases and J by 1 base, with 7 bases of the junction left unmatched. CDR3 length: 16 residues. The CDR3 protein is CASSLDRGNPNTEAFF. Here the CDR3 DNA reads TGTGCCAGCAGCCTGGACAGGGGGAACCCGAACACTGAAGCTTTCTTT.

The rearrangement links TRBV2 to TRBJ1-2, with TRBD1 matching 11 bases. V shed 5 bases and J 5 bases; nucleotides not matched to a gene: 7. This CDR3 spans 15 amino acids. CDR1 and CDR2 (germline): SNHLY, FYNNEI. The CDR3 spells CASSRDRGTLYGYTF. As DNA, the CDR3 is TGTGCCAGCAGTAGGGACAGGGGGACGTTATATGGCTACACCTTC.

This clone was observed a few times. The chain carries TRBV29-1 and TRBJ2-2; D ambiguous. Germline V lookup: CDR1 SQVTM, CDR2 ANQGSEA. This CDR3 spans 11 amino acids. V lost 1 base, J lost 8 bases, and 5 bases lay in between. The CDR3 loop is CSVEGTGELFF. The CDR3, as DNA: TGCAGCGTTGAAGGTACAGGGGAGCTGTTTTTT.

The DNA of the CDR3 is TGTGCCAGCAGCTTAGCCCGAGGGATCTCTGGGGCCAACGTCCTGACTTTC. This translates into CASSLARGISGANVLTF. V gene TRBV7-2 combines with J gene TRBJ2-6; weak D call: TRBD2 (5 bases). The ends were cut back, 0 bases at V and 0 bases at J, with 9 bases in the middle. The V gene's germline CDR1 is SGHTA and CDR2 FQGNSA. CDR3 length: 17 residues.

This chain joins TRBV5-1 and TRBJ2-2, with TRBD2 matching over 9 bases. The J segment lost 4 bases and the V segment lost 0 bases, leaving 10 bases of the junction unmatched. The CDR3 sequence is 18 residues long. The germline gives CDR1 SGHRS, CDR2 YFSETQ. CDR3 region: CASSLAGGGASGTGELFF. Written as DNA, the CDR3 is TGCGCCAGCAGCTTGGCCGGCGGGGGGGCCTCGGGCACCGGGGAGCTGTTTTTT.

A remark on this clone: This same CDR3 is encoded by further DNA sequences in the sample. The V gene is TRBV18, the J gene TRBJ2-2; D remains unclear. Trimming took 0 bases from V and 2 from J, leaving 4 bases between them. There are 14 residues in the CDR3. Germline-derived CDR1 and CDR2 are KGHSH and LQKENI. CDR3 amino acids: CASSPPSNTGELFF. As DNA, the CDR3 is TGTGCCAGCTCACCACCGTCTAACACCGGGGAGCTGTTTTTT.